This TCR beta chain was documented in a study of cytomegalovirus exposure and HLA in healthy donors. In its sample, this clone was seen once. Its target is unknown. It was with 60 Vbeta and 13 Jbeta primers that the PCR ran. Using immunoSEQ multiplex PCR, the repertoire was profiled, and TCRdb retains in-frame clones only, with some absent. This table has about 120,000 clones, about four fifths appearing once. The study's findings and limits: TCR beta sequences reportedly predicted the HLA-A and HLA-B alleles of most subjects accurately.

Among the donors, all were healthy bone marrow donors. This CDR3 contains 18 residues. With 5 bases clipped from V and 0 bases from J, the junction kept 9 bases outside the gene matches. In germline, CDR1 is SGHTA, CDR2 FQGNSA. The clonotype comes from a man aged 25-45 years in good health and CMV-seropositive. Sequences were obtained from PBMCs. The V and J genes are TRBV7-2 and TRBJ2-6; 8 bases are a match to TRBD1. CDR3 amino acids: CASSPQTGAHSGANVLTF. CDR3 nucleotide sequence: TGTGCCAGCAGCCCCCAGACAGGGGCACACTCTGGGGCCAACGTCCTGACTTTC.